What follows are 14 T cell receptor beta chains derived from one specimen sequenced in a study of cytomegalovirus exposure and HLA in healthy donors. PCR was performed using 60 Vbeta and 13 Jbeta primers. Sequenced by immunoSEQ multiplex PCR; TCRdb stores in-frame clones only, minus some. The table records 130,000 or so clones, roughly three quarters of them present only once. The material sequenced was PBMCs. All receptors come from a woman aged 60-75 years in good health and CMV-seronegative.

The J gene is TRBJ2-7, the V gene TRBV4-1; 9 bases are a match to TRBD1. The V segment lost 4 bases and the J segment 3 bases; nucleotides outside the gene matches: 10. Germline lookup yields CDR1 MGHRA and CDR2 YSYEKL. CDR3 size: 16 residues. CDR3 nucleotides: TGCGCCAGCAGCCGAACCGGCGGGACAGGGTTCTACGAGCAGTACTTC. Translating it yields CASSRTGGTGFYEQYF.

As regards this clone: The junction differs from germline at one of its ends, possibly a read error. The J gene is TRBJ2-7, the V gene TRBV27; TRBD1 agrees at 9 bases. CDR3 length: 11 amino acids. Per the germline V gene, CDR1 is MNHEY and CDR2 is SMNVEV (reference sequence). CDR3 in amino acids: CASSSGTGLDF. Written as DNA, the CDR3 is TGTGCCAGCAGTTCCGGGACAGGGTTAGACTTC.

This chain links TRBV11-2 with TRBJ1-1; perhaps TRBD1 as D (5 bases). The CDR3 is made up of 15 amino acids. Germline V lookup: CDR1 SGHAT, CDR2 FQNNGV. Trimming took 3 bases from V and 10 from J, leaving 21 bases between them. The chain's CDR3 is CASSLGPGALVSAFF. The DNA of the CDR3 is TGTGCCAGCAGCTTGGGACCGGGAGCCTTAGTTTCAGCTTTCTTT.

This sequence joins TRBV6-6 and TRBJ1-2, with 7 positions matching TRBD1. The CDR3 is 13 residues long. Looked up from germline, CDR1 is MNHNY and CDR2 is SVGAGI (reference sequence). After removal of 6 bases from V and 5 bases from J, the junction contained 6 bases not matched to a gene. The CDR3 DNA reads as TGTGCCAGCAGCACAGGGGCGGGGTATGGCTACACCTTC. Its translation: CASSTGAGYGYTF.

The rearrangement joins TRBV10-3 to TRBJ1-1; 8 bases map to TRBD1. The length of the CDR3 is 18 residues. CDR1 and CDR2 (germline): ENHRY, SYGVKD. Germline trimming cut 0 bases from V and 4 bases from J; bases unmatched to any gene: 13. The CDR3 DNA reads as TGTGCCATCAGTGAGTCCCACCTCTCCGGGACAGGAGCCACTGAAGCTTTCTTT. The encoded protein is CAISESHLSGTGATEAFF.

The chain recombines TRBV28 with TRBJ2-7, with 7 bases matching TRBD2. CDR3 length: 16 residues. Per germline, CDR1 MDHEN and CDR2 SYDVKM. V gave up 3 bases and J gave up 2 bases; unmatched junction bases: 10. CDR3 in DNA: TGTGCCAGCAGTTTTTCCTCGCTAGCGGCCACCTACGAGCAGTACTTC. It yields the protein CASSFSSLAATYEQYF.

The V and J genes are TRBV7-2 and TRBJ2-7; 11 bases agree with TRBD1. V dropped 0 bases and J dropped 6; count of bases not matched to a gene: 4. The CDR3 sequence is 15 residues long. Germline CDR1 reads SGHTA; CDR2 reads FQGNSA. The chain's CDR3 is CASSLAGDRGSEQYF. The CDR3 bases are TGTGCCAGCAGCTTAGCGGGGGACAGGGGGAGCGAGCAGTACTTC.

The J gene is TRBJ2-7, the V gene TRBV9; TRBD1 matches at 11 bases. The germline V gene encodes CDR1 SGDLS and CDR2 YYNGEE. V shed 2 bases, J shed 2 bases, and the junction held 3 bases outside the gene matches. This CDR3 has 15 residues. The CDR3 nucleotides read TGTGCCAGCAGCGTCGGACAGGGGGCCGCCTACGAGCAGTACTTC. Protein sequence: CASSVGQGAAYEQYF.

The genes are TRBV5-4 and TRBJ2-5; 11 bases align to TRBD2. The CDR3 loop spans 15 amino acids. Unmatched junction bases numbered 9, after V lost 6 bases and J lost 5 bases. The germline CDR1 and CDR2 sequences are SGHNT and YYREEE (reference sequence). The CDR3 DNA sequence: TGTGCCAGCACCCGTAGCGGGGGGGTAGGTGAGACCCAGTACTTC. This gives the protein CASTRSGGVGETQYF.

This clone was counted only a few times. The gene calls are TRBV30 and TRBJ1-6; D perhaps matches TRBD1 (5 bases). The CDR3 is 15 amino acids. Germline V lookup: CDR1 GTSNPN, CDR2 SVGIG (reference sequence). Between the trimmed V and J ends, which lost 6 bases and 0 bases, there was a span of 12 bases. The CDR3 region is CACTRGGSYNSPLHF. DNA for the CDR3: TGTGCCTGTACACGGGGGGGCTCCTATAATTCACCCCTCCACTTT. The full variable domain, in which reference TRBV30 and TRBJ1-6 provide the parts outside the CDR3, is SQTIHQWPATLVQPVGSPLSLECTVEGTSNPNLYWYRQAAGRGLQLLFYSVGIGQISSEVPQNLSASRPQDRQFILSSKKLLLSDSGFYLCACTRGGSYNSPLHFGNGTRLTVT.

The CDR3 DNA reads TGTGCCAGCAGTGTCGAACAGTCCTACGAGCAGTACTTC. Translated, it gives CASSVEQSYEQYF. V and J are TRBV6-1 and TRBJ2-7; D gene uncertain. Germline CDR1 is MNHNS and CDR2 is SASEGT. With 4 bases removed from V and 1 base from J, the gap between germline ends came to 8 bases. The CDR3 contains 13 residues.

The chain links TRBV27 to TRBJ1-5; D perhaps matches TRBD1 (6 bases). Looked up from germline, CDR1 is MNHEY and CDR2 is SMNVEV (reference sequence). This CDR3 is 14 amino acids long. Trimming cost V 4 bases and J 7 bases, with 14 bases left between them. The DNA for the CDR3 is TGTGCCAGCAGTTACCTCAGGGGAGACCAGCCCCAGCATTTT. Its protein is CASSYLRGDQPQHF.

The CDR3 DNA reads TGCGCCAGCAGCCCTCAGCCGGCGTTAAACAAGGGGGGGAACACAGATACGCAGTATTTT. It translates to CASSPQPALNKGGNTDTQYF. This chain uses TRBV4-1 with TRBJ2-3; D might be TRBD2 (7 bases). Germline CDR1 is MGHRA and CDR2 is YSYEKL. The length of the CDR3 is 20 residues. With 4 bases removed from V and 2 bases from J, the gap between germline ends came to 28 bases.

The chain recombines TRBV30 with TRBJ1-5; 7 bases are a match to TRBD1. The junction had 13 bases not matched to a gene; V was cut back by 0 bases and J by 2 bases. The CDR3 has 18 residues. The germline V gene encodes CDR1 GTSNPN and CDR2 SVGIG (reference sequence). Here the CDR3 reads CAWSVNRGFPKGNQPQHF. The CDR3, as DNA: TGTGCCTGGAGTGTAAACAGGGGATTTCCAAAAGGCAATCAGCCCCAGCATTTT.